This T cell receptor beta chain stems from a study of control samples from healthy donors and cancer patients. Some clones are missing from TCRdb's copy, which holds only in-frame ones; the method was immunoSEQ multiplex PCR. The repertoire has 130,000 to 150,000 clones, approximately 90% of them found once; the top ten carry around 8.2%. The source is a woman in her twenties or thirties in good health. Sequenced: blood.

The CDR3 DNA reads TGTGCCAGCAGCCCCGGGACAGGGTTATACACTGAAGCTTTCTTT. Its translation: CASSPGTGLYTEAFF. This chain links TRBV11-2 with TRBJ1-1; 9 bases agree with TRBD1. V lost 5 bases, J lost 3 bases, and 7 bases stayed unmatched. CDR1 is SGHAT and CDR2 is FQNNGV in the germline V gene. There are 15 residues in the CDR3. The complete variable domain, with remaining parts taken from reference TRBV11-2 and TRBJ1-1, reads EAGVAQSPRYKIIEKRQSVAFWCNPISGHATLYWYQQILGQGPKLLIQFQNNGVVDDSQLPKDRFSAERLKGVDSTLKIQPAKLEDSAVYLCASSPGTGLYTEAFFGQGTRLTVV.